This T cell receptor beta chain was recorded in a study of PD-L1 blockade in urothelial cancer. Study-level background: Patients previously received 0 to 3 chemotherapy regimens. The researchers analyzed blood 3 weeks (second dose) and 6 weeks after treatment start. Typically, measured as a median, blood samples had about 140,000 T cells.

Only in-frame clones appear in the TCRdb table, and some are missing; sequencing was by immunoSEQ multiplex PCR. Of around 100,000 clones listed, about 85% are singletons. Germline CDR1 and CDR2: SEHNR and FQNEAQ (reference sequence). Trimming removed 3 bases from V and 4 bases from J, with 9 bases in between. The CDR3 runs 14 residues. The chain carries TRBV7-9 and TRBJ1-4; D ambiguous. The TCR originated in a middle-aged man with urothelial cancer. Sequencing used PBMCs, obtained around atezolizumab (anti-PD-L1) treatment. CDR3: CASSFFSYNEKLFF. The DNA for the CDR3 is TGTGCCAGCAGCTTTTTCAGTTATAATGAAAAACTGTTTTTT.